Presented here are 11 T cell receptor beta chains from one specimen sequenced in a study of blood T cells in healthy people across ages. A second PCR, run for roughly 7 to 11 cycles, used a sample-barcoded 5' primer plus a J-beta primer mix. TCRdb ran MiXCR on the 5' RACE reads and lists one entry per CDR3 protein. The sample records around 2 million distinct CDR3 sequences, approximately 39% being singletons. The sequenced sample consisted of blood. Source of these receptors: a human donor in good health.

This clonotype was observed a few times. The rearrangement joins TRBV13 to TRBJ2-5; D gene unclear. Germline V gene lookup returns CDR1 PRHDT and CDR2 FYEKMQ (reference sequence). V was pared by 4 bases and J by 5 bases, with 14 bases between. The length of the CDR3 is 14 residues. This chain's CDR3 is CASSSSDKAETQYF. The CDR3 DNA reads as TGTGCCAGCAGCTCAAGCGACAAGGCGGAGACCCAGTACTTC.

This clonotype occurred many times. The rearrangement joins TRBV5-6 to TRBJ2-3, with 8 bases that match TRBD1. Germline-derived CDR1 and CDR2 are SGHDT and YYEEEE. J lost 3 bases, V lost 1 base, and 7 bases had no gene match. This CDR3 spans 16 amino acids. The CDR3 nucleotides read TGTGCCAGCAGCTTGAAGCAGGGGGCGAGTACAGATACGCAGTATTTT. It is translated as CASSLKQGASTDTQYF.

The chain employs TRBV6-5 and TRBJ2-3; 10 bases agree with TRBD2. This CDR3 is built from 13 residues. The ends lost 4 bases at V and 14 bases at J; junction bases unmatched: 9. The germline CDR1 and CDR2 sequences are MNHEY and SVGAGI. Written as DNA, the CDR3 is TGTGCCAGCAGTTTCAGCGGGGGGGCAATTCGGTATTTT. Amino acid sequence: CASSFSGGAIRYF.

The genes are TRBV2 and TRBJ2-5; a weak D match, TRBD2 (5 bases). Germline V gene lookup returns CDR1 SNHLY and CDR2 FYNNEI. The CDR3 is 15 residues long. V was pared by 2 bases and J by 3 bases, with 13 bases between. The CDR3 bases are TGTGCCAGCAGTGAATGGGTTTCGGGAAAAGAGACCCAGTACTTC. Its translation is CASSEWVSGKETQYF.

This clonotype was found a few times. The chain recombines TRBV20-1 with TRBJ2-3; 8 nucleotides align to TRBD1. The CDR3 runs to 14 residues. Germline CDR1 and CDR2: DFQATT and SNEGSKA (reference sequence). The V and J ends lost 5 bases and 1 base, in that order; junction bases with no gene match: 5. In DNA, the CDR3 is TGCAGTGCTCTCGGGGGACAGGGCACAGATACGCAGTATTTT. Translating it yields CSALGGQGTDTQYF.

The chain carries TRBV28 and TRBJ1-2; D unclear. Trimming stripped 7 bases from V and 7 bases from J, with 16 bases between. This CDR3 is 13 amino acids long. Germline V CDR1 and CDR2: MDHEN, SYDVKM. This CDR3 is CASTGRAPLGYTF. The CDR3 bases are TGTGCCAGCACTGGGAGGGCCCCCCTTGGCTACACCTTC.

The chain uses TRBV7-2 and TRBJ2-7; D is unresolved. Deletions cut 1 base from V and 5 bases from J, with 12 bases between. This CDR3 region has 14 residues. Germline V gives CDR1 SGHTA, CDR2 FQGNSA. The CDR3 bases are TGTGCCAGCAGCTTAGTGAGCCAGGCTCACGAGCAGTACTTC. It specifies CASSLVSQAHEQYF.

This clonotype was seen repeatedly, ten times or more. The rearrangement links TRBV29-1 to TRBJ1-2, with a possible D match to TRBD1 (6 bases). There are 11 residues in the CDR3. Germline CDR1 SQVTM, CDR2 ANQGSEA. Trimming cost V 5 bases and J 7 bases, with 11 bases left between them. The CDR3 DNA sequence: TGCAGCGTTCTTGTAGGGGGTGGCTACACCTTC. Amino acids: CSVLVGGGYTF.

This clonotype showed up just a few times. The genes are TRBV5-4 and TRBJ2-7; D may be TRBD2 (5 bases). The V and J ends lost 4 bases and 0 bases respectively, with 11 bases between them. The germline gives CDR1 SGHNT, CDR2 YYREEE (reference sequence). This CDR3 is 14 amino acids long. The DNA of the CDR3 is TGTGCCAGCAGCGCGGACTTTAGCTCCTACGAGCAGTACTTC. This codes for CASSADFSSYEQYF.

The J gene is TRBJ2-7, the V gene TRBV12-3 or TRBV12-4, with TRBD1 matching over 8 bases. The CDR3 consists of 14 residues. The ends lost 5 bases at V and 5 bases at J; junction bases unmatched: 8. The CDR3 reads CASSPGLTGDEQYF. For the CDR3, the DNA is TGTGCCAGCAGTCCGGGGTTGACAGGGGACGAGCAGTACTTC.

This clonotype appeared a few times. This chain connects TRBV12-3 or TRBV12-4 to TRBJ2-4; TRBD1 matches at 8 bases. With 7 bases clipped from V and 9 bases from J, the junction kept 11 bases outside the gene matches. CDR3 length: 14 residues. The CDR3 DNA reads as TGTGCCAGCACCCCGACAGGGGAGCAGGGCATTCAGTACTTC. As protein: CASTPTGEQGIQYF.